These 30 T cell receptor beta chains came from one sample sequenced in a study of blood T cell repertoires in COVID-19. The protocol was immunoSEQ multiplex PCR, while the TCRdb copy is restricted to in-frame clones and leaves out a portion. Of roughly 250,000 clones in the sample, around nine tenths are singletons; the top ten hold around 0.84%. Material for sequencing was peripheral blood. These receptors all stem from a man aged 25-40 years with acute or convalescent COVID-19.

This clone was counted a few times. The genes are TRBV9 and TRBJ1-2, with D possibly TRBD1 on 6 matching bases. Per the germline V gene, CDR1 is SGDLS and CDR2 is YYNGEE. The ends were cut back, 0 bases at V and 6 bases at J, with 12 bases in the middle. The CDR3 is made up of 14 amino acids. Written as DNA, the CDR3 is TGTGCCAGCAGCGTAGACATTGGACAGAATGGCTACACCTTC. The encoded protein is CASSVDIGQNGYTF.

The V call is TRBV27, the J call TRBJ2-7; 7 bases match TRBD1. CDR3 length equals 14 residues. V dropped 3 bases and J dropped 5; count of bases not matched to a gene: 7. The germline gives CDR1 MNHEY, CDR2 SMNVEV (reference sequence). The CDR3 nucleotides are TGTGCCAGCAGTTTCCGACGACAGGGCAACGAGCAGTACTTC. It specifies CASSFRRQGNEQYF.

The chain is built from TRBV27 and TRBJ2-1; no firm D call. The CDR3 runs 15 residues. Germline V lookup: CDR1 MNHEY, CDR2 SMNVEV (reference sequence). V dropped 2 bases and J dropped 0 bases, with 8 bases sitting between them. The CDR3 DNA follows: TGTGCCAGCAGTTTAGTGGCGGACTCCTACAATGAGCAGTTCTTC. It encodes CASSLVADSYNEQFF.

The J gene is TRBJ2-5, the V gene TRBV9; D is perhaps TRBD2 (6 bases). The CDR3 sequence is 16 residues long. In germline, CDR1 is SGDLS, CDR2 YYNGEE. V shed 0 bases and J shed 0 bases, with 12 bases lying between them. This chain's CDR3 is CASSVGAGGYQETQYF. DNA of the CDR3: TGTGCCAGCAGCGTAGGAGCGGGTGGGTACCAAGAGACCCAGTACTTC.

The CDR3 sequence is CASSRWPRADTQYF. The CDR3 bases are TGTGCCAGTAGTAGGTGGCCGCGGGCAGATACGCAGTATTTT. The chain employs TRBV19 and TRBJ2-3, with D perhaps matching TRBD2 (5 bases). Germline loops: CDR1 LNHDA, CDR2 SQIVND (reference sequence). CDR3 size: 14 residues. V lost 4 bases to trimming and J lost 4 bases, with 12 bases between them.

J is TRBJ2-5 and V is TRBV7-9; perhaps TRBD2 as D (5 bases). Trimming pared 4 bases from V and 5 bases from J, leaving 11 bases between. There are 13 residues in the CDR3. CDR1 SEHNR and CDR2 FQNEAQ come from the germline V gene (reference sequence). The CDR3 loop reads CASSWGTGETQYF. The CDR3 DNA sequence: TGTGCCAGCAGCTGGGGTACGGGGGAGACCCAGTACTTC.

The rearrangement joins TRBV9 to TRBJ2-7, with TRBD1 matching over 7 bases. This CDR3 contains 13 residues. Looked up from germline, CDR1 is SGDLS and CDR2 is YYNGEE. Losses at the gene ends were 5 bases for V and 9 bases for J; bases not matched to a gene: 11. The DNA of the CDR3 is TGTGCCAGCAGTCGGGACAGCGGAATGACGCAGTACTTC. This encodes CASSRDSGMTQYF.

Only one count was recorded for this clone. The chain combines TRBV19 with TRBJ1-4; 7 positions agree with TRBD1. The CDR3 extends over 15 amino acids. Looked up from germline, CDR1 is LNHDA and CDR2 is SQIVND (reference sequence). The V gene end was trimmed by 6 bases and the J gene end by 3 bases; junction bases not matched to a gene: 7. The CDR3 sequence: CASSKTGVANEKLFF. Written as DNA, the CDR3 is TGTGCCAGTAGCAAAACAGGGGTGGCTAATGAAAAACTGTTTTTT.

In regard to this clone: Other DNA sequences in this specimen translate into the identical CDR3. The chain carries TRBV6-1 and TRBJ1-2, with 7 bases fitting TRBD1. Germline CDR1 MNHNS, CDR2 SASEGT. The ends lost 0 bases at V and 4 bases at J; junction bases unmatched: 5. This CDR3 contains 15 residues. The CDR3 here is CASSEARQGSYGYTF. The CDR3 nucleotides are TGTGCCAGCAGTGAAGCCAGACAGGGAAGCTATGGCTACACCTTC.

The chain uses TRBV13 and TRBJ1-1; D call uncertain. CDR1 is PRHDT, CDR2 FYEKMQ, per germline (reference sequence). The CDR3 sequence is 17 residues long. V was shortened by 5 bases and J by 5 bases, with 24 bases between the two germline ends. CDR3 protein: CASSRQTSGDLQTEAFF. DNA for the CDR3: TGTGCCAGCAGCCGCCAGACGTCCGGGGATCTTCAAACTGAAGCTTTCTTT.

This chain uses TRBV5-8 with TRBJ2-3; TRBD2 matches 11 bases. The CDR3 loop spans 17 amino acids. J was trimmed by 2 bases and V by 4 bases; bases with no gene match: 9. Germline V gene data show CDR1 as SGHTS and CDR2 as YDEGEE. The CDR3 sequence is CASSEISGGDFTDTQYF. Here the CDR3 DNA reads TGTGCCAGCAGCGAAATTAGCGGGGGGGACTTCACAGATACGCAGTATTTT.

The CDR3 protein is CASSLGVFRGHGYTF. The CDR3 nucleotides are TGCGCCAGCAGCTTGGGGGTCTTCAGGGGGCATGGCTACACCTTC. The rearrangement uses TRBV5-1 and TRBJ1-2; 8 bases align to TRBD1. Looked up from germline, CDR1 is SGHRS and CDR2 is YFSETQ. The junction had 7 bases not matched to a gene; V was cut back by 0 bases and J by 6 bases. CDR3 size: 15 residues.

The J gene is TRBJ2-6, the V gene TRBV7-3, with D possibly being TRBD1 (5 bases). Per the germline V gene, CDR1 is SGHTA and CDR2 is FQGTGA. V gave up 4 bases and J gave up 0 bases, with 10 bases separating them. The CDR3 extends over 16 amino acids. CDR3 sequence reads: CASSSDSHSGANVLTF. Here the CDR3 DNA reads TGTGCCAGCAGCTCAGACAGTCACTCTGGGGCCAACGTCCTGACTTTC.

The V and J genes are TRBV3-1 (or the pseudogene TRBV3-2) and TRBJ2-5, with 11 bases fitting TRBD1. This CDR3 is 15 amino acids long. Germline loops: CDR1 LGHDT, CDR2 YNNKEL (reference sequence). V lost 3 bases, J lost 5 bases, and 5 bases stayed unmatched. In DNA form, the CDR3 reads TGTGCCAGCAGCCATTATCGGGACAGGGGGGAGACCCAGTACTTC. It yields the protein CASSHYRDRGETQYF.

The V gene is TRBV11-2, the J gene TRBJ2-6; TRBD1 is a possible D gene (6 bases). V dropped 10 bases and J dropped 2 bases, with 12 bases sitting between them. Germline CDR1 reads SGHAT; CDR2 reads FQNNGV. The CDR3 contains 14 residues. In DNA, the CDR3 is TGTGCCACCAGGGGCCTCGCTGGGGCCAACGTCCTGACTTTC. It yields the protein CATRGLAGANVLTF. Using reference TRBV11-2 and TRBJ2-6 for the parts outside the CDR3, the full variable domain is EAGVAQSPRYKIIEKRQSVAFWCNPISGHATLYWYQQILGQGPKLLIQFQNNGVVDDSQLPKDRFSAERLKGVDSTLKIQPAKLEDSAVYLCATRGLAGANVLTFGAGSRLTVL.

The chain has TRBV7-3 and TRBJ2-5; 9 bases agree with TRBD1. The CDR3 is 14 amino acids. Trimming cost V 5 bases and J 4 bases; bases outside gene matches: 5. Per germline, CDR1 SGHTA and CDR2 FQGTGA. The CDR3 spells CASSPDRGGETQYF. CDR3 DNA: TGTGCCAGCAGCCCGGACAGGGGAGGAGAGACCCAGTACTTC.

The CDR3 DNA reads as TGTGCCAGCAGCTTGGGACAGCAAGAGACCCAGTACTTC. This sequence encodes CASSLGQQETQYF. This chain uses TRBV5-4 with TRBJ2-5; D is perhaps TRBD1 (5 bases). The CDR3 runs 13 residues. Germline values: CDR1 SGHNT, CDR2 YYREEE (reference sequence). Trimming took 0 bases from V and 2 from J, leaving 5 bases between them. Full variable domain (missing parts from reference TRBV5-4 and TRBJ2-5): ETGVTQSPTHLIKTRGQQVTLRCSSQSGHNTVSWYQQALGQGPQFIFQYYREEENGRGNFPPRFSGLQFPNYSSELNVNALELDDSALYLCASSLGQQETQYFGPGTRLLVL.

This clone was observed a few times. V is TRBV5-4 and J is TRBJ2-5, with TRBD1 matching 8 bases. This CDR3 has 15 amino acids. The germline CDR1 and CDR2 sequences are SGHNT and YYREEE (reference sequence). The V and J ends lost 1 base and 4 bases, in that order; junction bases with no gene match: 6. CDR3: CASSLWQGARETQYF. The CDR3 DNA follows: TGTGCCAGCAGCTTGTGGCAGGGGGCGAGAGAGACCCAGTACTTC. The full variable domain, rest sourced from reference TRBV5-4 and TRBJ2-5, is ETGVTQSPTHLIKTRGQQVTLRCSSQSGHNTVSWYQQALGQGPQFIFQYYREEENGRGNFPPRFSGLQFPNYSSELNVNALELDDSALYLCASSLWQGARETQYFGPGTRLLVL.

The chain uses TRBV6-5 and TRBJ1-1; D might be TRBD1 (6 bases). This CDR3 spans 14 amino acids. Trimming left V 6 bases short and J 1 base short, with 12 bases between. Germline V gene lookup returns CDR1 MNHEY and CDR2 SVGAGI. CDR3 nucleotide sequence: TGTGCCAGCAGATCAACAGGGACGAACACTGAAGCTTTCTTT. Its translation is CASRSTGTNTEAFF.

The V gene is TRBV5-1, the J gene TRBJ1-4, with D unresolved. The V end was cut by 5 bases, the J end by 0 bases, with 11 bases between. The CDR3 runs to 15 residues. Germline CDR1 reads SGHRS; CDR2 reads YFSETQ. CDR3: CASSLQSATNEKLFF. The CDR3 coding sequence is TGCGCCAGCAGTCTTCAGTCAGCAACTAATGAAAAACTGTTTTTT.

The J gene is TRBJ1-1, the V gene TRBV18; the D is unclear. V lost 5 bases to trimming and J lost 5 bases, with 27 bases between them. Germline lookup yields CDR1 KGHSH and CDR2 LQKENI. The CDR3 length is 18 residues. The CDR3 nucleotides read TGTGCCAGCTCAACAAGACTTCCGGGCAATTCAGAGGGTACTGAAGCTTTCTTT. Its protein product is CASSTRLPGNSEGTEAFF.

CDR3 sequence: CASSELAFSTDTQYF. The DNA of the CDR3 is TGTGCCAGCAGCGAGCTAGCGTTTAGCACAGATACGCAGTATTTT. The chain joins TRBV2 to TRBJ2-3; TRBD2 might be the D (6 bases). Trimming stripped 6 bases from V and 0 bases from J, with 13 bases between. CDR1 and CDR2 from the germline V gene are SNHLY and FYNNEI. The length of the CDR3 is 15 residues.

CDR3: CASSFHGETEAFF. In nucleotides, the CDR3 is TGTGCCAGCAGTTTTCATGGGGAGACTGAAGCTTTCTTT. The chain links TRBV12-3 or TRBV12-4 to TRBJ1-1; D is unresolved. V was pared by 3 bases and J by 5 bases, with 10 bases between. CDR3 size: 13 residues.

The chain joins TRBV28 to TRBJ2-7; TRBD1 matches 10 bases. The length of the CDR3 is 14 residues. V was clipped by 8 bases and J by 0 bases; unmatched bases: 4. In germline, CDR1 is MDHEN, CDR2 SYDVKM. The chain's CDR3 is CASSTGGGSYEQYF. CDR3 sequence (DNA): TGTGCCAGCTCGACAGGGGGCGGCTCCTACGAGCAGTACTTC. The whole variable domain, filled in from reference TRBV28 and TRBJ2-7, reads DVKVTQSSRYLVKRTGEKVFLECVQDMDHENMFWYRQDPGLGLRLIYFSYDVKMKEKGDIPEGYSVSREKKERFSLILESASTNQTSMYLCASSTGGGSYEQYFGPGTRLTVT.

V gene TRBV3-1 (or the pseudogene TRBV3-2) combines with J gene TRBJ1-2, with 11 bases matching TRBD1. V was pared by 4 bases and J by 6 bases, with 4 bases of the junction left unmatched. The CDR3 totals 14 residues. Germline assignment: CDR1 LGHDT and CDR2 YNNKEL (reference sequence). In DNA, the CDR3 is TGTGCCAGCAGCCTCGGACAGGGGGCAAATGGCTACACCTTC. This gives the protein CASSLGQGANGYTF.

The J gene is TRBJ2-7, the V gene TRBV7-3; TRBD1 might be the D (5 bases). V was cut by 1 base and J by 6 bases, with 13 bases left in between. Looked up from germline, CDR1 is SGHTA and CDR2 is FQGTGA. The CDR3 loop spans 14 amino acids. The DNA of the CDR3 is TGTGCCAGCAGCTTAAACCCCCAGGGCAGCGAGCAGTACTTC. This gives the protein CASSLNPQGSEQYF.

The V and J genes are TRBV5-4 and TRBJ1-5, with a possible D match to TRBD1 (5 bases). V was trimmed by 0 bases and J by 5 bases, leaving 9 bases between them. Germline lookup yields CDR1 SGHNT and CDR2 YYREEE (reference sequence). The CDR3 totals 14 residues. This CDR3 reads CASSLGGTDQPQHF. CDR3 sequence (DNA): TGTGCCAGCAGCTTGGGGGGCACAGATCAGCCCCAGCATTTT.

The CDR3 nucleotides read TGTGCCAGCAGCGCCGCCGGGGGGAGGGAGACCCAGTACTTC. It is translated as CASSAAGGRETQYF. This chain joins TRBV9 and TRBJ2-5; TRBD2 matches 7 bases. The CDR3 totals 14 residues. The trim removed 3 bases at V and 5 bases at J, leaving 7 bases unmatched. Germline V CDR1 and CDR2: SGDLS, YYNGEE.

The chain is built from TRBV6-5 and TRBJ1-1; 10 positions match TRBD1. The V segment lost 6 bases and the J segment 2 bases; nucleotides outside the gene matches: 3. Germline CDR1 and CDR2: MNHEY and SVGAGI. CDR3 length: 14 residues. The CDR3 is CASRLTGGNTEAFF. The CDR3 nucleotides are TGTGCCAGCAGACTGACAGGGGGCAACACTGAAGCTTTCTTT.

The chain is built from TRBV19 and TRBJ2-4; D is perhaps TRBD2 (6 bases). The CDR3 is made up of 13 amino acids. The germline CDR1 and CDR2 sequences are LNHDA and SQIVND (reference sequence). V lost 6 bases and J lost 6, with 12 bases in between. This chain's CDR3 is CASSSSRGNIQYF. For the CDR3, the DNA is TGTGCCAGTAGCTCCTCGCGGGGAAACATTCAGTACTTC.